Listed below are T cell receptor beta chains from one sample, sequenced in a study of T cell responses to AZD1222 COVID-19 vaccine. The method was immunoSEQ multiplex PCR; TCRdb's version includes in-frame clones alone and lacks a portion of them. The table has about 110,000 clones, roughly 90% seen once. The sample here was peripheral blood, taken on day 0 of AZD1222 vaccination. These TCRs come from an adult in good health. Both conserved end residues are part of each CDR3. Fields, in order: clone size, D gene, V gene, J gene, CDR3 DNA, CDR3 protein. The D gene is left open where the match is weak. Only some rows state a clone size, as once, few, many or a class for expanded clones.

NA	NA	TRBV7-2	TRBJ2-7	TGTGCCAGCAGACCAGGGGAGACCTCCTACGAGCAGTACTTC	CASRPGETSYEQYF
NA	NA	TRBV9	TRBJ1-5	TGTGCCAGCAGCACCTATAGCAATCAGCCCCAGCATTTT	CASSTYSNQPQHF
NA	NA	TRBV21-1	TRBJ2-2	TGTGCCAGCAGCTCCGGACTAGCGTCGAACACCGGGGAGCTGTTTTTT	CASSSGLASNTGELFF
NA	NA	TRBV7-8	TRBJ1-1	TGTGCCAGCAGTCGCAGGAACATGAACACTGAAGCTTTCTTT	CASSRRNMNTEAFF
NA	TRBD1	TRBV28	TRBJ1-1	TGTGCCAGCAGGGCCGGGGGACAGCGAGGTGTTGTTACTGAAGCTTTCTTT	CASRAGGQRGVVTEAFF
NA	NA	TRBV6-5	TRBJ1-5	TGTGCCAGCAGGATACAGGGTTATAGCAATCAGCCCCAGCATTTT	CASRIQGYSNQPQHF
NA	TRBD2	TRBV3-1/TRBV3-2	TRBJ2-2	TGTGCCAGCAGCCGTACGGGACTAGACACCGGGGAGCTGTTTTTT	CASSRTGLDTGELFF
NA	NA	TRBV5-1	TRBJ1-1	TGCGCCAGCAGCTTGGCGGGGCTCACTGAAGCTTTCTTT	CASSLAGLTEAFF
NA	TRBD1	TRBV7-2	TRBJ1-1	TGTGCCAGCAGCTTAGCCAGGGGGCGGACTGAAGCTTTCTTT	CASSLARGRTEAFF
once	NA	TRBV7-2	TRBJ2-1	TGTGCCAGCAGCCCTAAGCCGCTGACACACAATGAGCAGTTCTTC	CASSPKPLTHNEQFF
NA	NA	TRBV5-5	TRBJ2-5	TGTGCCAGCAGCTTGGATGGGGACAAAGGAGAGACCCAGTACTTC	CASSLDGDKGETQYF
once	TRBD1	TRBV9	TRBJ1-5	TGTGCCAGCAGCGCAGGGGGCACAGGCAATCAGCCCCAGCATTTT	CASSAGGTGNQPQHF
NA	NA	TRBV10-3	TRBJ1-2	TGTGCCATCAGTGAGGCCCCAGGGGCGGATAACTATGGCTACACCTTC	CAISEAPGADNYGYTF